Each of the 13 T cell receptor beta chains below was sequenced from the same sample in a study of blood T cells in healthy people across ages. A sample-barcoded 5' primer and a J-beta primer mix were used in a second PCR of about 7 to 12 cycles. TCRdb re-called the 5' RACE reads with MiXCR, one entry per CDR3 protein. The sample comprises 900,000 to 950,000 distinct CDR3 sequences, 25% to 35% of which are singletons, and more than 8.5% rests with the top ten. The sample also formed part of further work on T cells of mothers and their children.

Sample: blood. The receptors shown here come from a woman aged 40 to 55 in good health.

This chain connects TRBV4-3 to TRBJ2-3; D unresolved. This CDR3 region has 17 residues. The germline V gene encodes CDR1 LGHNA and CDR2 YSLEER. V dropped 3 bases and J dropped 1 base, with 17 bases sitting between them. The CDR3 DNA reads TGCGCCAGCAGCCAGAGCCTCAACCCGTGGGGCACAGATACGCAGTATTTT. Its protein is CASSQSLNPWGTDTQYF.

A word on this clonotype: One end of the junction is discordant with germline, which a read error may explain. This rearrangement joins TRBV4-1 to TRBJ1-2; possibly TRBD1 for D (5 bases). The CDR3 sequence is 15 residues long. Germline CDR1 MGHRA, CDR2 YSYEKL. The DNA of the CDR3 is TGCGCCAGCAACCAAGATTCATCAGGGTACTATGGCTACACCTTC. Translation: CASNQDSSGYYGYTF.

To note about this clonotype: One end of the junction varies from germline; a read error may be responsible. Here the CDR3 reads CAGSQGESGTQYF. In DNA form, the CDR3 reads TGTGCCGGCAGCCAAGGGGAAAGCGGGACCCAGTACTTC. The J gene is TRBJ2-5, the V gene TRBV3-1; TRBD1 or TRBD2 may be the D gene (5 bases each). CDR3 length: 13 amino acids. Germline CDR1 LGHDT, CDR2 YNNKEL (reference sequence).

CDR3 amino acids: CASSLGGSTGAEQFF. The CDR3 DNA sequence: TGCGCCAGCAGCTTAGGAGGCTCGACAGGGGCGGAGCAGTTCTTC. J is TRBJ2-1 and V is TRBV5-1; 8 bases map to TRBD1. CDR1 and CDR2 (germline): SGHRS, YFSETQ. The CDR3 runs to 15 residues. V shed 2 bases and J 10 bases; nucleotides not matched to a gene: 11. Full variable domain (outside the CDR3, taken from reference TRBV5-1 and TRBJ2-1): KAGVTQTPRYLIKTRGQQVTLSCSPISGHRSVSWYQQTPGQGLQFLFEYFSETQRNKGNFPGRFSGRQFSNSRSEMNVSTLELGDSALYLCASSLGGSTGAEQFFGPGTRLTVL.

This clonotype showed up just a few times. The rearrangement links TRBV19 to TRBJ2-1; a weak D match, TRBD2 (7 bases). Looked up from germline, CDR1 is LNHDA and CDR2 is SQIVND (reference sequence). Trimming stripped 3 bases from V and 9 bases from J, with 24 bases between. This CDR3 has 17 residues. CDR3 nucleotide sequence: TGTGCCAGTAGTATCCGGGGACAACTTCTGGGCGGGAGTGAGCAGTTCTTC. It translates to CASSIRGQLLGGSEQFF. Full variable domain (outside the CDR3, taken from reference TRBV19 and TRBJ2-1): DGGITQSPKYLFRKEGQNVTLSCEQNLNHDAMYWYRQDPGQGLRLIYYSQIVNDFQKGDIAEGYSVSREKKESFPLTVTSAQKNPTAFYLCASSIRGQLLGGSEQFFGPGTRLTVL.

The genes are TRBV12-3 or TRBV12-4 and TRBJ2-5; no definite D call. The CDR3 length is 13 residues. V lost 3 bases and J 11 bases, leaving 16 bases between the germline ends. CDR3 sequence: CASSFSSFNEQYF. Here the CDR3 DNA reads TGTGCCAGCAGTTTTTCCTCGTTCAATGAGCAGTACTTC.

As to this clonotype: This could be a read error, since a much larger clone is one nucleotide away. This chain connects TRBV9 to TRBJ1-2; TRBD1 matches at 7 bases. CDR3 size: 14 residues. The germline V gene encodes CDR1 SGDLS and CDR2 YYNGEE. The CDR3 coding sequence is TGTACCAGCAGCCCCTGGGACAGATCCTATGGCTACACCTTC. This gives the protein CTSSPWDRSYGYTF. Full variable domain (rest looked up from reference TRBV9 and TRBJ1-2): DSGVTQTPKHLITATGQRVTLRCSPRSGDLSVYWYQQSLDQGLQFLIQYYNGEERAKGNILERFSAQQFPDLHSELNLSSLELGDSALYFCTSSPWDRSYGYTFGSGTRLTVV.

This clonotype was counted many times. The CDR3 DNA is TGTGCCAGCAAGGGTGCCCTAAACTCAGCGGGGGGGCGCTATGAGCAGTTCTTC. Its translation is CASKGALNSAGGRYEQFF. V gene TRBV6-2 or TRBV6-3 combines with J gene TRBJ2-1; 10 bases agree with TRBD2. Germline lookup yields CDR1 MNHEY and CDR2 SVGEGT. This CDR3 has 18 residues. V trimming: 7 bases; J trimming: 8 bases; junction bases outside the gene matches: 20.

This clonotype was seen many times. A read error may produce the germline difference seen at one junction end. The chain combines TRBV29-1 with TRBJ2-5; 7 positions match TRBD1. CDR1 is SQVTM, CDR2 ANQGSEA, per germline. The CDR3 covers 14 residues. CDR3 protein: CSVCRTGTQKTQYF. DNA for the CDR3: TGCAGCGTTTGCAGGACAGGCACCCAAAAGACCCAGTACTTC.

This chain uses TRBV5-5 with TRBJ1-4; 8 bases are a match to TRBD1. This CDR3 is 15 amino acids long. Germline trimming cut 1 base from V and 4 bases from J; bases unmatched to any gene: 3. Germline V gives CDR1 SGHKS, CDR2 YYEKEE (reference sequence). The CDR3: CASSLRTGNNEKLFF. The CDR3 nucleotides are TGTGCCAGCAGCTTGAGGACAGGGAATAATGAAAAACTGTTTTTT.

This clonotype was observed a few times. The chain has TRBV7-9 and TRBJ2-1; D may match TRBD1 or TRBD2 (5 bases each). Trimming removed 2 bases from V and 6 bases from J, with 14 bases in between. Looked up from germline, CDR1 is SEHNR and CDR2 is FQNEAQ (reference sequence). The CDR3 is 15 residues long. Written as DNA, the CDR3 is TGTGCCAGCAGCTTAAAGGGGACCGGGCCCAATGAGCAGTTCTTC. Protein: CASSLKGTGPNEQFF.

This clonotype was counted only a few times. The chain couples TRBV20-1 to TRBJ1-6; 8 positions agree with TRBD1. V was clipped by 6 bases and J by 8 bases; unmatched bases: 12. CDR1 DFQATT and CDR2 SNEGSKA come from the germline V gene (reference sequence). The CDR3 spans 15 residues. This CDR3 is CSAMDRESLHSPLHF. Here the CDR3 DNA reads TGCAGTGCGATGGACAGGGAATCGTTGCATTCACCCCTCCACTTT.

CDR3 sequence reads: CASSLAEGLQLGYTF. The CDR3 coding sequence is TGTGCCAGCAGCTTAGCGGAGGGACTTCAACTAGGCTACACCTTC. The chain carries TRBV7-9 and TRBJ1-2; D perhaps matches TRBD1 (5 bases). V dropped 0 bases and J dropped 8 bases, with 16 bases sitting between them. The CDR3 covers 15 residues. Germline CDR1 and CDR2: SEHNR and FQNEAQ (reference sequence). The variable domain in full, with the rest retrieved from reference TRBV7-9 and TRBJ1-2, is DTGVSQNPRHKITKRGQNVTFRCDPISEHNRLYWYRQTLGQGPEFLTYFQNEAQLEKSRLLSDRFSAERPKGSFSTLEIQRTEQGDSAMYLCASSLAEGLQLGYTFGSGTRLTVV.